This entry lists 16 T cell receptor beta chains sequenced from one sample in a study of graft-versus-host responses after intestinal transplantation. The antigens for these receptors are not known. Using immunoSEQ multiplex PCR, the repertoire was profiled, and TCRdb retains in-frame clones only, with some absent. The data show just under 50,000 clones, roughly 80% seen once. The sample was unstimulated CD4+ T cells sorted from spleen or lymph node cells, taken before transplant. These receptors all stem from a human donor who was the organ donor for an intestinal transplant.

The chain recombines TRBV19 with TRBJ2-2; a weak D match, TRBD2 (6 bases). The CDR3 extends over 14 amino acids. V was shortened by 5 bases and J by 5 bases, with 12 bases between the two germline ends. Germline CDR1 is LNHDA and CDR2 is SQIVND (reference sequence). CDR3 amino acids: CASSPGSGTGELFF. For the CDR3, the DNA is TGTGCCAGTAGTCCCGGGAGCGGGACCGGGGAGCTGTTTTTT.

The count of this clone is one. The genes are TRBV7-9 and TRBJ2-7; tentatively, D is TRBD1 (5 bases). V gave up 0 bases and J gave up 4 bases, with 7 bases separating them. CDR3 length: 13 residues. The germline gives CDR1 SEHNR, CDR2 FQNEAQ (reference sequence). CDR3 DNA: TGTGCCAGCAGCTTAGCGGGGCTTTACGAGCAGTACTTC. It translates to CASSLAGLYEQYF.

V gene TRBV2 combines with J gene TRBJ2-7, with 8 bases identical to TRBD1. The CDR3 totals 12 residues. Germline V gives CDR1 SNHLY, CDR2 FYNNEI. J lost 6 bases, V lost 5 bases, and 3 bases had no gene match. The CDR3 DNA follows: TGTGCCAGCAGTAACACAGGGGGCGAGCAGTACTTC. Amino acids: CASSNTGGEQYF. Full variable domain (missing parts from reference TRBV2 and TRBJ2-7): EPEVTQTPSHQVTQMGQEVILRCVPISNHLYFYWYRQILGQKVEFLVSFYNNEISEKSEIFDDQFSVERPDGSNFTLKIRSTKLEDSAMYFCASSNTGGEQYFGPGTRLTVT.

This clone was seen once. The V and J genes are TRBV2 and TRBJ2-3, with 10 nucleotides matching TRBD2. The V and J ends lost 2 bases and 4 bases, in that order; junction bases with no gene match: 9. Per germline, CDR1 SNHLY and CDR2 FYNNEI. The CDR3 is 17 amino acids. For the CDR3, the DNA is TGTGCCAGCAGTGAATACCTGGAAGCGGGGGGGGCAGATACGCAGTATTTT. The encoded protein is CASSEYLEAGGADTQYF.

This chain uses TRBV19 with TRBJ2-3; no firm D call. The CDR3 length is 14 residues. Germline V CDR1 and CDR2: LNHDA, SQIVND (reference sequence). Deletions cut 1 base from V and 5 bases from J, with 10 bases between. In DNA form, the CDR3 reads TGTGCCAGTAGTATAGGTCTGGGCGGAGATACGCAGTATTTT. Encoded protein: CASSIGLGGDTQYF.

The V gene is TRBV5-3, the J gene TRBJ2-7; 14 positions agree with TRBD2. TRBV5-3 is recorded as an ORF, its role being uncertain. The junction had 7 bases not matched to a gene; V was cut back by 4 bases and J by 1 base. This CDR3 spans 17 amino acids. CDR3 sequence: CARSIGTSGSRSYEQYF. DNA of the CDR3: TGTGCCAGAAGCATTGGGACTAGCGGGAGTAGGTCCTACGAGCAGTACTTC.

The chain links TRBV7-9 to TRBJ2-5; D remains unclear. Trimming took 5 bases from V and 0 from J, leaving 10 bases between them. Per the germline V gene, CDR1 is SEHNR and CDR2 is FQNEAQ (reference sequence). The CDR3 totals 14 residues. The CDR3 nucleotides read TGTGCCAGCAGCCAATACACGTACCAAGAGACCCAGTACTTC. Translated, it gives CASSQYTYQETQYF.

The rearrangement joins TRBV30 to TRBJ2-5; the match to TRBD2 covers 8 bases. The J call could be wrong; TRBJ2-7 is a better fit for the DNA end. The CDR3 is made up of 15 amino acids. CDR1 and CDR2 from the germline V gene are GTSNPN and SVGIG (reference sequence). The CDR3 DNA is TGTGCCTGGAGGAGGAGGCCGGGAGGGCCCTACGAGCAGTACTTC. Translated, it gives CAWRRRPGGPYEQYF.

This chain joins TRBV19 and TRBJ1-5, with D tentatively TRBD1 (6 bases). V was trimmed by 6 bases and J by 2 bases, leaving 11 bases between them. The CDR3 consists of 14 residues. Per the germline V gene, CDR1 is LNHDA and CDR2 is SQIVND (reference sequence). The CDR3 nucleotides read TGTGCCAGTAGCATCTCAGGGGGCAATCAGCCCCAGCATTTT. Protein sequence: CASSISGGNQPQHF.

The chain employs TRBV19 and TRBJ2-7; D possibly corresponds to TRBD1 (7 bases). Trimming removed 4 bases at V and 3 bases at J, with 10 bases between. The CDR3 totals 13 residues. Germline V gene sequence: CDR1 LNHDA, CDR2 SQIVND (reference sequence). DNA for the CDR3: TGTGCCAGTAGTAGGGGGGACAGCTACGAGCAGTACTTC. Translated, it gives CASSRGDSYEQYF.

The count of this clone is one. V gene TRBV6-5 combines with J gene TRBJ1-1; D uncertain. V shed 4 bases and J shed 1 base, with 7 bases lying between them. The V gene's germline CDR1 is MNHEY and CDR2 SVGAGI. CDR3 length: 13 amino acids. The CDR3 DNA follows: TGTGCCAGCAGTTCTGACGGGAACACTGAAGCTTTCTTT. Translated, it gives CASSSDGNTEAFF.

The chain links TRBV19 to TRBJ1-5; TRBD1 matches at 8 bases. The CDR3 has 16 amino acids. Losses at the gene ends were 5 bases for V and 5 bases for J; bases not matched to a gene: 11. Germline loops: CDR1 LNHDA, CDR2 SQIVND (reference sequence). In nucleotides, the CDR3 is TGTGCCAGTAGTCCAGGGACAGGTACCTATTATCAGCCCCAGCATTTT. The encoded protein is CASSPGTGTYYQPQHF.

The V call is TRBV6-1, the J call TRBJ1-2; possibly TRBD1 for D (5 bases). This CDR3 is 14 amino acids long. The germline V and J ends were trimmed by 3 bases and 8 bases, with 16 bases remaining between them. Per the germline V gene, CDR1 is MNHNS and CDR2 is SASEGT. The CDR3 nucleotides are TGTGCCAGCAGTGATAGGACACCCCTTTGGGGCTACACCTTC. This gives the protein CASSDRTPLWGYTF.

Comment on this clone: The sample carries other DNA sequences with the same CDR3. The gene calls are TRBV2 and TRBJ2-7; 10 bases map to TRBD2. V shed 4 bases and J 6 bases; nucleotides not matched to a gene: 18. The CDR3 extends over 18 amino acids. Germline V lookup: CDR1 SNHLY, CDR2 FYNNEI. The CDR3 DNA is TGTGCCAGCAGTGTTTTTATAGCGGGGGGTGTGTTGGGTGGCGAGCAGTACTTC. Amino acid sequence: CASSVFIAGGVLGGEQYF.

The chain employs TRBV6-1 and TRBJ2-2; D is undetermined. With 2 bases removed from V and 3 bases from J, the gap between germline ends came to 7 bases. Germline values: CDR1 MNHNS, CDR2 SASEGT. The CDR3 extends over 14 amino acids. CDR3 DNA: TGTGCCAGCAGTGAACTTTCTCACACCGGGGAGCTGTTTTTT. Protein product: CASSELSHTGELFF.

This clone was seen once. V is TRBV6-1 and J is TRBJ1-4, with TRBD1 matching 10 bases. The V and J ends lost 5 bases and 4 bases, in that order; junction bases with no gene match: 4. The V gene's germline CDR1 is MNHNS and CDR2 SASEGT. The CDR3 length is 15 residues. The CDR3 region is CASSWGQGNNEKLFF. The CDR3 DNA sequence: TGTGCCAGCAGTTGGGGACAGGGGAATAATGAAAAACTGTTTTTT.